This T cell receptor beta chain was sequenced during a study of shared clonotypes between healthy human individuals. The protocol was immunoSEQ multiplex PCR, while the TCRdb copy is restricted to in-frame clones and leaves out a portion. This table has a few million clones, approximately 95% appearing once. Findings of the study overall: Across subsets, estimated richness was generally greater for naive than for memory populations.

With respect to this clone: Its antigen is undetermined.

Germline CDR1 reads MDHEN; CDR2 reads SYDVKM. The CDR3 spans 13 residues. Between the trimmed V and J ends, which lost 2 bases and 8 bases, there was a span of 12 bases. The rearrangement joins TRBV28 to TRBJ1-2, with D unclear. The specimen sequenced was naive CD4+ T cells from PBMCs. Regarding subset: CD45RA+ positively selected. The receptor's source is a man between 18 and 35 years old in good health. Some clones in this sample may be carry-over from other donors' samples. In nucleotides, the CDR3 is TGTGCCAGCAGTTTACGCCAACGGCAGGGCTACACCTTC. It codes for CASSLRQRQGYTF.